This is a list of T cell receptor beta chains from one sample in a study of blood T cell repertoires in COVID-19. The assay was immunoSEQ multiplex PCR, and TCRdb's table has in-frame clones only and misses some. The sample holds about 50,000 clones, 80% to 90% seen once. The specimen sequenced was peripheral blood. The receptors come from a man between 45 and 60 years old with active COVID-19. CDR3s leave out the opening cysteine and the closing phenylalanine or tryptophan. D genes are given only for firm matches.

CDR3aa,v_gene,j_gene,d_gene
ASRRDQGGEKLF,TRBV7-9,TRBJ1-4,-
ASSWEAGGIRNEQF,TRBV5-1,TRBJ2-1,TRBD2
ASSLGSGGYTEAF,TRBV5-4,TRBJ1-1,TRBD1
SASTRGQVVNQPQH,TRBV20-1,TRBJ1-5,TRBD1
AWLLSSTDSQY,TRBV30,TRBJ2-3,-
AIRPSQGSLDYT,TRBV10-3,TRBJ1-2,TRBD1
ASSLGRATDTQY,TRBV5-1,TRBJ2-3,-
ASSRGWETQY,TRBV3-1/TRBV3-2,TRBJ2-5,-
ASSLGGAPGYT,TRBV4-2,TRBJ1-2,-
ASSSLQQGANEAF,TRBV7-2,TRBJ1-1,TRBD1
SVAGGAGYGYT,TRBV29-1,TRBJ1-2,TRBD1
ASSLGGGFYEQF,TRBV5-6,TRBJ2-1,TRBD2
ATSDSSGATGELF,TRBV24-1,TRBJ2-2,TRBD2
ASTMNRETTNEKLF,TRBV27,TRBJ1-4,-
ASSRDRGRGQPQH,TRBV7-2,TRBJ1-5,TRBD1
ASSLDTLKTEAF,TRBV6-5,TRBJ1-1,-
ASSTTGWVKNTEAF,TRBV27,TRBJ1-1,-
ASSFVQGHTGELF,TRBV5-6,TRBJ2-2,TRBD1
ASSRDSRTEAF,TRBV7-8,TRBJ1-1,TRBD1
ASSQDTAGARETQY,TRBV4-2,TRBJ2-5,TRBD2
ASSSQTGYEQY,TRBV11-2,TRBJ2-7,TRBD1
ASSESEGQASYEQY,TRBV6-1,TRBJ2-7,TRBD1
ATSRDLSGREQF,TRBV15,TRBJ2-1,-
ASSPQGFIQY,TRBV14,TRBJ2-4,-
ASTRSGTYNEQF,TRBV2,TRBJ2-1,TRBD2
ASSPRDEQF,TRBV12-3/TRBV12-4,TRBJ2-1,-
ASSQGWRGQGANVLT,TRBV3-1/TRBV3-2,TRBJ2-6,-
ASSIVRGGANVLT,TRBV19,TRBJ2-6,-
SVGTGEDTQY,TRBV29-1,TRBJ2-3,TRBD1
ASSAQGGGYNEQF,TRBV7-2,TRBJ2-1,-
ASSIGRGPLSYNEQF,TRBV2,TRBJ2-1,-
ASSFRQGGVVY,TRBV11-2,TRBJ2-7,TRBD1
ASSAQGGSANEKLF,TRBV5-4,TRBJ1-4,TRBD1
ASSLGRRVLAGNTIY,TRBV7-9,TRBJ1-3,-
ASSLVAGAQETQY,TRBV5-4,TRBJ2-5,TRBD2
ASSPTRVQETQY,TRBV28,TRBJ2-5,-
ASSMEGGSNQPQH,TRBV19,TRBJ1-5,-
ASSSQPMQGAYEQY,TRBV6-2/TRBV6-3,TRBJ2-7,TRBD1
ASSPLKIYEQY,TRBV7-9,TRBJ2-7,-
ASSLRWGGRKQY,TRBV5-6,TRBJ2-3,-